The 31 T cell receptor beta chains below come from one sample, sequenced in a study of patients and donors after allogeneic stem cell transplantation. TCRdb reprocessed the RT-PCR reads via MiXCR and lists one record per CDR3 protein. Here the sample spans tens of thousands of distinct CDR3 sequences, around 6.8% being singletons. The sequenced sample was blood, either unsorted or a sorted T cell fraction (not recorded which). These receptors were obtained from a human donor who was either an allogeneic HSCT recipient or a stem cell or donor lymphocyte infusion donor (not recorded which). It is not recorded whose cells these are; they may come from a transplant donor.

This clonotype has a count of ten or more. The chain has TRBV12-3 or TRBV12-4 and TRBJ2-7, with D possibly being TRBD1 or TRBD2 (5 bases each). The CDR3 is 15 residues long. V was pared by 3 bases and J by 6 bases, with 18 bases between. CDR3 sequence reads: CASSLLGRLSSEQYF. The CDR3 DNA reads as TGTGCCAGCAGTTTGTTGGGACGCTTGAGCAGCGAGCAGTACTTC.

This clonotype was detected a few times. V and J are TRBV4-1 and TRBJ2-7; 10 nucleotides match TRBD2. Looked up from germline, CDR1 is MGHRA and CDR2 is YSYEKL. The V and J ends lost 1 base and 7 bases, in that order; junction bases with no gene match: 13. CDR3 length equals 17 residues. CDR3 amino acids: CASSQVSSGRALFEQYF. The CDR3 region has the DNA TGCGCCAGCAGCCAAGTCTCTAGCGGGAGAGCCTTGTTTGAGCAGTACTTC.

This clonotype has a count of ten or more. The genes are TRBV3-1 and TRBJ1-1; D might be TRBD1 (6 bases). The V end was cut by 5 bases, the J end by 0 bases, with 16 bases between. Germline CDR1 and CDR2: LGHDT and YNNKEL (reference sequence). This CDR3 has 16 amino acids. CDR3 in amino acids: CASSDRFSSMNTEAFF. In nucleotides, the CDR3 is TGTGCCAGCAGCGACAGGTTTAGTTCCATGAACACTGAAGCTTTCTTT.

This clonotype appeared many times. V gene TRBV28 combines with J gene TRBJ2-1, with 8 positions matching TRBD2. Germline-derived CDR1 and CDR2 are MDHEN and SYDVKM. The junction had 2 bases not matched to a gene; V was cut back by 3 bases and J by 4 bases. This CDR3 spans 14 amino acids. CDR3 sequence reads: CASSLASGYNEQFF. In nucleotides, the CDR3 is TGTGCCAGCAGTTTGGCTAGCGGGTACAATGAGCAGTTCTTC. The full variable domain, rest sourced from reference TRBV28 and TRBJ2-1, is DVKVTQSSRYLVKRTGEKVFLECVQDMDHENMFWYRQDPGLGLRLIYFSYDVKMKEKGDIPEGYSVSREKKERFSLILESASTNQTSMYLCASSLASGYNEQFFGPGTRLTVL.

This clonotype was recorded at least ten times. V and J are TRBV6-6 and TRBJ1-6; no definite D call. In germline, CDR1 is MNHNY, CDR2 SVGAGI (reference sequence). The CDR3 covers 13 residues. The ends were cut back, 4 bases at V and 7 bases at J, with 8 bases in the middle. The chain's CDR3 is CASSSVENSPLHF. The CDR3 DNA reads as TGTGCCAGCAGTTCAGTAGAGAATTCACCCCTCCACTTT.

This clonotype is judged medium-sized (0.01 to 0.1%). CDR3 loop: CASSQGLVGYSNQPQHF. The CDR3 region has the DNA TGTGCCAGCAGCCAAGGTCTTGTGGGTTATAGCAATCAGCCCCAGCATTTT. The rearrangement links TRBV4-2 to TRBJ1-5, with D unclear. The CDR3 is 17 residues long. The germline V and J ends were trimmed by 1 base and 0 bases, with 13 bases remaining between them. Germline CDR1 reads LGHNA; CDR2 reads YNFKEQ.

This clonotype was counted many times. The rearrangement uses TRBV28 and TRBJ1-6; D is possibly TRBD1 (5 bases). Germline CDR1 reads MDHEN; CDR2 reads SYDVKM. The CDR3 contains 14 residues. The V end lost 5 bases, the J end lost 6 bases, and 11 bases lay between the germline ends. The CDR3 coding sequence is TGTGCCAGCAGTCCGGGACTTTTTAATTCACCCCTCCACTTT. Its translation: CASSPGLFNSPLHF.

This clonotype was picked up a small number of times. The V and J genes are TRBV28 and TRBJ2-7, with 10 bases lining up with TRBD2. V dropped 1 base and J dropped 5; count of bases not matched to a gene: 8. CDR1 is MDHEN and CDR2 is SYDVKM in the germline V gene. CDR3 size: 16 residues. In nucleotides, the CDR3 is TGTGCCAGCAGTTTATTATTCCTAGCGGGAGCAAACGAGCAGTACTTC. It translates to CASSLLFLAGANEQYF.

This clonotype appeared many times. The CDR3 loop reads CASSHRGGSTDTQYF. CDR3 DNA sequence: TGCGCCAGCAGCCACCGCGGGGGTAGCACAGATACGCAGTATTTT. The V and J genes are TRBV4-3 and TRBJ2-3; 7 positions agree with TRBD2. V lost 3 bases, J lost 0 bases, and 3 bases stayed unmatched. The CDR3 length is 15 residues. Germline CDR1 LGHNA, CDR2 YSLEER.

This clonotype was seen many times. J is TRBJ2-7 and V is TRBV3-1; 11 bases agree with TRBD2. The V segment lost 2 bases and the J segment 6 bases; nucleotides outside the gene matches: 6. Germline V CDR1 and CDR2: LGHDT, YNNKEL (reference sequence). The CDR3 length is 15 residues. The CDR3 protein is CASSQLLAGASEQYF. The CDR3 nucleotides are TGTGCCAGCAGCCAACTACTAGCGGGAGCGAGCGAGCAGTACTTC.

This clonotype was observed at least ten times. The V call is TRBV27, the J call TRBJ2-1; D not resolved. Looked up from germline, CDR1 is MNHEY and CDR2 is SMNVEV (reference sequence). V lost 1 base to trimming and J lost 4 bases, with 5 bases between them. CDR3 length: 13 amino acids. For the CDR3, the DNA is TGTGCCAGCAGTTTATACCGATACAATGAGCAGTTCTTC. This translates into CASSLYRYNEQFF.

The rearrangement uses TRBV6-5 and TRBJ2-2; perhaps TRBD1 as D (6 bases). The V and J ends lost 5 bases and 7 bases respectively, with 11 bases between them. The CDR3 length is 13 residues. Per germline, CDR1 MNHEY and CDR2 SVGAGI. The CDR3 here is CASSADRNGELFF. DNA for the CDR3: TGTGCCAGCAGTGCCGACAGGAACGGGGAGCTGTTTTTT.

The chain couples TRBV18 to TRBJ2-6; 7 bases are shared with TRBD2. Germline trimming cut 7 bases from V and 4 bases from J; bases unmatched to any gene: 4. In germline, CDR1 is KGHSH, CDR2 LQKENI. This CDR3 has 14 residues. CDR3 DNA: TGTGCCAGCTTGGGGACTATCGGGGCCAACGTCCTGACTTTC. Its protein is CASLGTIGANVLTF.

This sequence joins TRBV18 and TRBJ2-5; perhaps TRBD1 as D (6 bases). Trimming pared 1 base from V and 5 bases from J, leaving 8 bases between. The CDR3 is 13 residues long. Germline values: CDR1 KGHSH, CDR2 LQKENI. CDR3 DNA: TGTGCCAGCTCACCACGGGGGCGGGAGACCCAGTACTTC. This sequence encodes CASSPRGRETQYF.

The chain is built from TRBV6-2 or TRBV6-3 and TRBJ2-7; possibly TRBD1 or TRBD2 for D (5 bases each). Germline V gives CDR1 MNHEY, CDR2 SVGEGT. The CDR3 covers 16 residues. Trimming took 6 bases from V and 4 from J, leaving 22 bases between them. CDR3 DNA: TGTGCCAGCAGACCCGTGGCGAGGGGCTCATCTTACGAGCAGTACTTC. It translates to CASRPVARGSSYEQYF.

This clonotype has more than one count but fewer than ten. V is TRBV20-1 and J is TRBJ2-1; D could derive from TRBD1 or TRBD2 (5 bases each). This CDR3 region has 13 residues. Germline V gene data show CDR1 as DFQATT and CDR2 as SNEGSKA (reference sequence). V was trimmed by 5 bases and J by 12 bases, leaving 20 bases between them. CDR3 sequence (DNA): TGCAGTGCTGCTAGAGGAAGGGACGGCGGGCAGTTCTTC. Translated, it gives CSAARGRDGGQFF.

This chain uses TRBV28 with TRBJ2-1, with D tentatively TRBD1 (5 bases). The CDR3 spans 17 residues. Germline V gives CDR1 MDHEN, CDR2 SYDVKM. Between the trimmed V and J ends, which lost 6 bases and 3 bases, there was a span of 21 bases. CDR3 residues: CASRLLVDSAGYNEQFF. As DNA, the CDR3 is TGTGCCAGCAGGCTACTCGTCGACAGTGCCGGCTACAATGAGCAGTTCTTC. The full variable domain, with the rest looked up from reference TRBV28 and TRBJ2-1, is DVKVTQSSRYLVKRTGEKVFLECVQDMDHENMFWYRQDPGLGLRLIYFSYDVKMKEKGDIPEGYSVSREKKERFSLILESASTNQTSMYLCASRLLVDSAGYNEQFFGPGTRLTVL.

This clonotype was seen at least ten times. The V gene is TRBV12-3 or TRBV12-4, the J gene TRBJ2-2, with D perhaps TRBD2 (5 bases). The CDR3 loop spans 15 amino acids. Trimming shortened V by 7 bases and J by 5 bases, and 17 bases separated the two germline ends. The CDR3 bases are TGTGCCAGCACCCGATCAAGCGGCTCGACCGGGGAGCTGTTTTTT. It translates to CASTRSSGSTGELFF.

This clonotype showed up many times. The chain is built from TRBV3-1 and TRBJ2-4; TRBD1 aligns across 9 bases. The CDR3 sequence is 14 residues long. J gave up 6 bases and V 4 bases, and 4 bases lay outside the gene matches. Germline V gene sequence: CDR1 LGHDT, CDR2 YNNKEL (reference sequence). Here the CDR3 reads CASSLGTGLNIQYF. In DNA form, the CDR3 reads TGTGCCAGCAGCCTCGGGACAGGGCTAAACATTCAGTACTTC.

This clonotype has at least ten counts. V and J are TRBV2 and TRBJ2-3; tentative D call: TRBD2 (6 bases). The germline CDR1 and CDR2 sequences are SNHLY and FYNNEI. The V end lost 8 bases, the J end lost 1 base, and 10 bases lay between the germline ends. The CDR3 spans 13 residues. The CDR3 is CASLSGRTDTQYF. Written as DNA, the CDR3 is TGTGCCAGCCTTAGCGGACGCACAGATACGCAGTATTTT.

This clonotype came up many times. The V gene is TRBV28, the J gene TRBJ1-4; D is uncertain. Looked up from germline, CDR1 is MDHEN and CDR2 is SYDVKM. Trimming took off 3 bases at V and 6 bases at J, with 11 bases between the two ends. The CDR3 runs 14 residues. CDR3 in amino acids: CASSLWGGYEKLFF. The DNA for the CDR3 is TGTGCCAGCAGTTTGTGGGGAGGTTATGAAAAACTGTTTTTT.

In its sample, this clonotype is medium-sized (0.01 to 0.1%). This sequence joins TRBV4-2 and TRBJ1-1, with 7 positions matching TRBD1. Unmatched junction bases numbered 3, after V lost 1 base and J lost 4 bases. Germline V gives CDR1 LGHNA, CDR2 YNFKEQ. The length of the CDR3 is 14 residues. The CDR3 DNA sequence: TGTGCCAGCAGCCAAGTGACAGGGATCACTGAAGCTTTCTTT. This gives the protein CASSQVTGITEAFF.

This clonotype showed up just a few times. The chain employs TRBV4-1 and TRBJ2-1; D is possibly TRBD2 (6 bases). The CDR3 length is 16 residues. The germline CDR1 and CDR2 sequences are MGHRA and YSYEKL. The ends were cut back, 1 base at V and 0 bases at J, with 10 bases in the middle. CDR3 DNA: TGCGCCAGCAGCCAAGTGGGGAGGAGCTCCTACAATGAGCAGTTCTTC. The encoded protein is CASSQVGRSSYNEQFF.

This clonotype was seen at least ten times. The chain uses TRBV5-1 and TRBJ2-4, with D maybe TRBD1 (5 bases). The CDR3 covers 15 residues. The V gene lost 0 bases and the J gene lost 9 bases, with 16 bases spanning the gap. Looked up from germline, CDR1 is SGHRS and CDR2 is YFSETQ. CDR3 amino acids: CASSLAWGGDPIQYF. CDR3 bases: TGCGCCAGCAGCTTGGCTTGGGGCGGTGATCCCATTCAGTACTTC.

This chain links TRBV20-1 with TRBJ2-7; no definite D call. The CDR3 is made up of 14 amino acids. Looked up from germline, CDR1 is DFQATT and CDR2 is SNEGSKA (reference sequence). The V end was cut by 5 bases, the J end by 3 bases, with 17 bases between. The CDR3 region is CSAWMGTGLYEQYF. In DNA form, the CDR3 reads TGCAGTGCTTGGATGGGCACCGGGCTCTACGAGCAGTACTTC.

This clonotype was seen a handful of times. This chain uses TRBV29-1 with TRBJ1-1; D is ambiguous. Trimming took off 6 bases at V and 4 bases at J, with 18 bases between the two ends. The CDR3 has 14 amino acids. The V gene's germline CDR1 is SQVTM and CDR2 ANQGSEA. The CDR3 protein is CSVPASGWSTEAFF. CDR3 coding DNA: TGCAGCGTCCCCGCTTCTGGTTGGAGCACTGAAGCTTTCTTT. The entire variable domain, with the rest obtained from reference TRBV29-1 and TRBJ1-1, is as follows: SAVISQKPSRDICQRGTSLTIQCQVDSQVTMMFWYRQQPGQSLTLIATANQGSEATYESGFVIDKFPISRPNLTFSTLTVSNMSPEDSSIYLCSVPASGWSTEAFFGQGTRLTVV.

This clonotype appeared many times. The chain recombines TRBV12-2 with TRBJ1-4; TRBD1 is the table's D call and was not checked against the DNA. TRBV12-2 has pseudogene status. This CDR3 spans 14 amino acids. Here the CDR3 DNA reads TGTGCAAGTCGATTGGACATAGCTAATGAAAAACTGTTTTTT. Its translation is CASRLDIANEKLFF.

The chain recombines TRBV6-6 with TRBJ2-5; D perhaps matches TRBD2 (6 bases). Trimming removed 4 bases from V and 5 bases from J, with 11 bases in between. The CDR3 contains 13 residues. In germline, CDR1 is MNHNY, CDR2 SVGAGI (reference sequence). The CDR3 spells CASSLTRSETQYF. In DNA form, the CDR3 reads TGTGCCAGCAGTTTGACTAGGTCGGAGACCCAGTACTTC.

This clonotype has a handful of counts. The CDR3 sequence is CASSLAALYEQYF. The CDR3 nucleotides read TGTGCCAGCAGTTTAGCGGCCTTATACGAGCAGTACTTC. V and J are TRBV28 and TRBJ2-7; D not resolved. Germline V CDR1 and CDR2: MDHEN, SYDVKM. This CDR3 has 13 amino acids. Trimming pared 2 bases from V and 4 bases from J, leaving 9 bases between.

The chain uses TRBV6-5 and TRBJ1-2; D is possibly TRBD1 (5 bases). The CDR3 totals 16 residues. Trimming removed 2 bases at V and 4 bases at J, with 17 bases between. Germline CDR1 reads MNHEY; CDR2 reads SVGAGI. In DNA form, the CDR3 reads TGTGCCAGCAGTTACACAACGCGGGGGACGGGCTATGGCTACACCTTC. It yields the protein CASSYTTRGTGYGYTF.

In its sample, this clonotype was seen a few times. V usage is TRBV5-1 and J usage is TRBJ2-5; the match to TRBD1 covers 7 bases. V lost 5 bases to trimming and J lost 5 bases; unmatched junction nucleotides: 6. The CDR3 is 13 amino acids. From germline, CDR1 is SGHRS and CDR2 YFSETQ. CDR3 region: CASRSTGVETQYF. The DNA of the CDR3 is TGCGCCAGCAGGTCAACAGGGGTTGAGACCCAGTACTTC.